The T cell receptor beta chain under discussion was sequenced for a study of vaccination and CD4 T cells after COVID-19. Looking at the study overall: Stimulation used overlapping spike peptides from SARS-CoV-2, HCoV-NL63, HCoV-OC43 and HCoV-229E.

Germline values: CDR1 DFQATT, CDR2 SNEGSKA (reference sequence). This CDR3 comprises 13 residues. Treatment denoted: roughly 11-day PBMC culture with coronavirus spike peptide pools or control peptides (ViraFEST assay). Investigators isolated CD4+ T cells by negative selection after around 10 days of culture. Oncomine TCR Beta short-read sequencing was applied to DNA from cultured CD4+ T cells. Genomic DNA was isolated from CD4+ T cells that had been cultured. TCRdb reprocessed the PCR reads with MiXCR, giving one entry per CDR3 protein. The data show some 10,000 distinct CDR3 sequences, with 60% seen just once and around 15% held by the top ten. This clonotype was counted between two and nine times. Its antigen remains unknown. The junction differs from germline at one of its ends, possibly a read error.

The material was cultured CD4+ T cells from blood, obtained after SARS-CoV-2 vaccination. J is TRBJ1-5 and V is TRBV20-1; TRBD1 agrees at 8 bases. The clonotype comes from a human donor with COVID-19. CDR3 coding DNA: TGCAGTGTCTCAGACAGGGGCAAACAGCCCCAGCATTTT. This encodes CSVSDRGKQPQHF.